Listed below are T cell receptor beta chains from one sample, sequenced in a study of OX40 agonist ivuxolimab in advanced cancers. The method was immunoSEQ multiplex PCR; TCRdb's version includes in-frame clones alone and lacks a portion of them. This sample has 60,000 to 70,000 clones, with around 79% found just once. Sample: CD4+ or CD8+ T cells sorted from blood, taken in a trial of the OX40 agonist ivuxolimab. The receptors here all came from an adult with an advanced solid tumor such as melanoma, head and neck, liver or kidney cancer. Each CDR3 is given with its conserved first and last residue. A D gene is named only where the DNA matches it firmly. Clone size appears in some rows only: once, few, many, or a class for an expanded clone.

clone size,J gene,D gene,V gene,CDR3 DNA,CDR3 protein
few,TRBJ1-2,-,TRBV27,TGTGCCAGCAGTCCCACCTGGGGCGATGGCTACACCTTC,CASSPTWGDGYTF
-,TRBJ2-5,-,TRBV9,TGTGCCAGCAGCGTAATGCCCAGCGGGCAAGAGACCCAGTACTTC,CASSVMPSGQETQYF
-,TRBJ1-5,-,TRBV6-9,TGTGCCAGCAGGTCGGACAGAGGGGGCAATCAGCCCCAGCATTTT,CASRSDRGGNQPQHF
-,TRBJ2-1,-,TRBV10-3,TGTGCCATCAGTGACCCCGGTTGGGGGCCGTCCTTTGGGAATGAGCAGTTCTTC,CAISDPGWGPSFGNEQFF
few,TRBJ1-5,TRBD1,TRBV19,TGTGCCAGTAGTATAGCGAACAGGGGGCTTGGCAATCAGCCCCAGCATTTT,CASSIANRGLGNQPQHF
-,TRBJ2-2,TRBD2,TRBV19,TGTGCCAGTAGTATTATAGCGGGAGTTAACACCGGGGAGCTGTTTTTT,CASSIIAGVNTGELFF
-,TRBJ2-7,-,TRBV4-3,TGCGCCAGCAGCCAAGTTTCAGGGATTCCCTACGAGCAGTACTTC,CASSQVSGIPYEQYF
-,TRBJ2-7,-,TRBV6-6,TGTGCCAGCAGTTACTCGACCACGGGAGCCTACGAGCAGTACTTC,CASSYSTTGAYEQYF
-,TRBJ2-5,-,TRBV5-4,TGTGCCAGCAGACTCTACGGGGCCCAAGAGACCCAGTACTTC,CASRLYGAQETQYF
-,TRBJ1-3,-,TRBV29-1,TGCAACGTTGTCCGGAGCTCTGGAAACACCATATATTTT,CNVVRSSGNTIYF
few,TRBJ2-5,TRBD1,TRBV28,TGTGCCAGCAGTTACTCGGACAGGACCCTTCAAGAGACCCAGTACTTC,CASSYSDRTLQETQYF
-,TRBJ2-1,TRBD2,TRBV7-8,TGTGCCAGCAGTCAACCCGTAGCGGGAGGGCCTCTCAATGAGCAGTTCTTC,CASSQPVAGGPLNEQFF
-,TRBJ2-1,TRBD1,TRBV7-2,TGTGCCAGCAGCCAGCACAGGGGCGATGAGCAGTTCTTC,CASSQHRGDEQFF
-,TRBJ2-3,-,TRBV4-3,TGCGCCAGCTCCCCGGCGGGGTCGTTGGGTACAGATACGCAGTATTTT,CASSPAGSLGTDTQYF
few,TRBJ2-3,TRBD2,TRBV4-1,TGCGCCAGCAGCCAAGATCCGAGTCTAGCGGGGGGAAGGGGTACGCAGTATTTT,CASSQDPSLAGGRGTQYF
-,TRBJ2-6,-,TRBV29-1,TGCAGCGTTTCGGAGTCTGGGGCCGACGTCCTGACTTTC,CSVSESGADVLTF
-,TRBJ1-1,-,TRBV18,TGTGCCAGCTCTGGACAGAAGAACACTGAAGCTTTCTTT,CASSGQKNTEAFF
-,TRBJ1-4,-,TRBV5-8,TGTGCCAGCAGCTTGGCCCCAGGGAATGAAAAACTGTTTTTT,CASSLAPGNEKLFF
-,TRBJ1-2,TRBD1,TRBV6-5,TGTGCCAGCAGCGACGACAGGGGATCAGACTATGGCTACACCTTC,CASSDDRGSDYGYTF
-,TRBJ2-5,TRBD2,TRBV5-1,TGCGCCAGCAGCTTGTCGACTAGCGGCCAAGAGACCCAGTACTTC,CASSLSTSGQETQYF
-,TRBJ2-1,-,TRBV4-1,TGCGCCAGCCGCGCCGTCTTGAGCTCCTACAATGAGCAGTTCTTC,CASRAVLSSYNEQFF
-,TRBJ1-4,TRBD1,TRBV7-2,TGTGCCAGCAGCTCCAGGGACAGGGATGCTAATGAAAAACTGTTTTTT,CASSSRDRDANEKLFF
-,TRBJ1-3,TRBD1,TRBV11-2,TGTGCCAGCAGCTCAAAGACAGGGCCCAGCTCTGGAAACACCATATATTTT,CASSSKTGPSSGNTIYF
-,TRBJ2-7,-,TRBV30,TGTGCCTGGAGTTCCCGATTTGATGGGCAGTACTTC,CAWSSRFDGQYF
-,TRBJ2-1,-,TRBV21-1,TGTGCCAGCGATGGAGATTTAGGGTTCTTC,CASDGDLGFF
-,TRBJ2-6,-,TRBV29-1,TGCAGCGTTGAAGATCTCGGTTGGTCTGGGGCCAACGTCCTGACTTTC,CSVEDLGWSGANVLTF
-,TRBJ1-2,TRBD1,TRBV4-2,TGTGCCAGCAGCCAAGACGAACAGGGGGTTTACTATGGCTACACCTTC,CASSQDEQGVYYGYTF
few,TRBJ1-2,TRBD1,TRBV28,TGTGCCAGCAGTTTCGGGACAGCCGCAAACTATGGCTACACCTTC,CASSFGTAANYGYTF
once,TRBJ2-5,-,TRBV15,TGTGCCACCAGCAGGCTCGTGGACAAAGAGACCCAGTACTTC,CATSRLVDKETQYF
-,TRBJ2-3,-,TRBV21-1,TGTGCCAGCAGCAAAGCGGAAGGGGATGGCACAGATACGCAGTATTTT,CASSKAEGDGTDTQYF
-,TRBJ1-2,-,TRBV25-1,TGTGCCAGCAGTGAATGGGGGGGCACTAACTATGGCTACACCTTC,CASSEWGGTNYGYTF
-,TRBJ2-3,TRBD2,TRBV5-1,TGCGCCAGCAGCCCCCTACCGGGGGGGCGGGATACGCAGTATTTT,CASSPLPGGRDTQYF
-,TRBJ2-1,-,TRBV5-4,TGTGCCAGCAGCACCGGAGGGGGCGAGCAGTTCTTC,CASSTGGGEQFF
-,TRBJ1-3,-,TRBV15,TGTGCCACCAGCAGAGATCCCGGACGCTCTGGAAACACCATATATTTT,CATSRDPGRSGNTIYF
once,TRBJ2-2,-,TRBV11-2,TGTGCCAGCAGCTTTTTCGGCGGGGAGCTGTTTTTT,CASSFFGGELFF
-,TRBJ1-4,-,TRBV6-6,TGTGCCAGCAGTTACGGGAGGGGGGCAGGTGAAAAACTGTTTTTT,CASSYGRGAGEKLFF
-,TRBJ2-3,-,TRBV6-5,TGTGCCAGCAAAGGGGGAGCTAGCACAGATACGCAGTATTTT,CASKGGASTDTQYF
-,TRBJ2-7,TRBD2,TRBV11-1,TGTGCCAGCAGCAATCCTTTACGCGCGGGAGGGGAGCAGTACTTC,CASSNPLRAGGEQYF
-,TRBJ2-2,-,TRBV28,TGTGCCAGCAGCCCCAGCGTCACCGGGGAGCTGTTTTTT,CASSPSVTGELFF
-,TRBJ1-2,-,TRBV29-1,TGCAGCGTTGCGGAGGGTCTAAGCGGCTACACCTTC,CSVAEGLSGYTF
-,TRBJ1-4,-,TRBV7-8,TGTGCCAGCAGCTTAGCGTCCGGACAGCTACGAGGGCGAGTAAAACTGTTTTTT,CASSLASGQLRGRVKLFF
-,TRBJ1-2,-,TRBV4-2,TGTGCCAGCAGCCAAGAGGGGCAGGCGTCCTATGGCTACACCTTC,CASSQEGQASYGYTF
-,TRBJ1-5,TRBD1,TRBV27,TGTGCCAGCAGTCCTCGGACAGGGGGGATAGGCAATCAGCCCCAGCATTTT,CASSPRTGGIGNQPQHF